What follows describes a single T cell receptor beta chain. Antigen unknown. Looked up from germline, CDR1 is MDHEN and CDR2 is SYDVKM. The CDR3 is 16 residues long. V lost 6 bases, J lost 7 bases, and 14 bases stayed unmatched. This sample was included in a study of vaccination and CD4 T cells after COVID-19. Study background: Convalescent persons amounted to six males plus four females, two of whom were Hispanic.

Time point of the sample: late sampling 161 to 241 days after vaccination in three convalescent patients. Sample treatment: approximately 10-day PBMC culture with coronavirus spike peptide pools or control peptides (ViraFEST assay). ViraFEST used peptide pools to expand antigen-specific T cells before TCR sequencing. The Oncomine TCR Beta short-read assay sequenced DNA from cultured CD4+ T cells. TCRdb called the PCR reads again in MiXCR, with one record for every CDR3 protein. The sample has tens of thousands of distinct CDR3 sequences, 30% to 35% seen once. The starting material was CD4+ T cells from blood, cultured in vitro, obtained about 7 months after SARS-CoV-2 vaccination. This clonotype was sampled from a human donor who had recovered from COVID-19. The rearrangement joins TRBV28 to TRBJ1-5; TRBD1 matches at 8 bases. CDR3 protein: CASSRRARGPRQPQHF. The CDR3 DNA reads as TGTGCCAGCAGCCGAAGAGCCAGGGGGCCGAGACAGCCCCAGCATTTT.